A selection of T cell receptor beta chains follows, all from one sample in a study of shared clonotypes between healthy human individuals. Assay used: immunoSEQ multiplex PCR; TCRdb lists only in-frame clones, some missing. The table has 2 million or so clones, about 95% seen once. Material for sequencing was naive CD8+ T cells sorted from blood. These receptors came from a man younger than 35 in good health. Each CDR3 is given with its conserved first and last residue.

V,J,CDR3
TRBV7-9,TRBJ2-6,CASSPGQGVRLSGANVLTF
TRBV7-9,TRBJ1-3,CASSPDRENTIYF
TRBV7-9,TRBJ2-7,CASSLDPRVEQYF
TRBV7-8,TRBJ1-6,CASSLDQQGAGNSPLHF
TRBV4-3,TRBJ2-1,CASSQEQGLYNEQFF
TRBV6-5,TRBJ1-2,CAIRLGDGYTF
TRBV11-2,TRBJ1-2,CASSLLGPGTNLNYGYTF
TRBV9,TRBJ2-3,CASSVSRTSGGTDTQYF
TRBV28,TRBJ1-1,CASSFLGIAEAFF
TRBV10-2,TRBJ2-7,CASSESGAGGLYEQYF
TRBV7-9,TRBJ2-5,CASSLPAGPQETQYF
TRBV4-3,TRBJ2-7,CASNLKRGRATYEQYF
TRBV28,TRBJ2-7,CASSLGKVTYEQYF
TRBV4-2,TRBJ2-5,CASSHLFRDREDETQYF
TRBV19,TRBJ2-7,CASRIDGYSYEQYF
TRBV11-1,TRBJ1-1,CASRPYTDTEAFF
TRBV7-2,TRBJ2-1,CASSFGLAGSSYNEQFF
TRBV6-5,TRBJ2-7,CASSYSEGTHEQYF
TRBV10-2,TRBJ2-5,CASSGTQGPSETQYF
TRBV28,TRBJ1-1,CASSPPGQGRTEAFF
TRBV5-6,TRBJ2-3,CASSSGGGLFTDTQYF
TRBV6-1,TRBJ1-6,CASGHRDSPLHF
TRBV4-3,TRBJ2-7,CASSQTTVSYEQYF
TRBV5-1,TRBJ1-1,CASSLTGTGAEGENTEAFF
TRBV5-6,TRBJ1-1,CASTTVNTEAFF
TRBV7-2,TRBJ1-5,CASSSQGAGQPQHF
TRBV6-5,TRBJ2-7,CASRSGVSPYEQYF
TRBV6-5,TRBJ1-1,CASSPPGTEAFF
TRBV11-2,TRBJ2-5,CASSPGTTVPRETQYF
TRBV7-6,TRBJ1-1,CASSLMAGANTEAFF
TRBV11-2,TRBJ2-3,CASSPHGGGSDTQYF
TRBV28,TRBJ2-3,CASSFPDGGGPFYPSTDTQYF
TRBV13,TRBJ2-7,CASSLGGGQDEQYF
TRBV4-1,TRBJ2-1,CASSQKTSGRANEQFF
TRBV5-6,TRBJ1-2,CASSSRQPVWNGYTF